Below, 25 T cell receptor beta chains from the same sample are listed, as sequenced in a study of cytomegalovirus exposure and HLA in healthy donors. The PCR employed 60 Vbeta primers together with 13 Jbeta primers. The protocol was immunoSEQ multiplex PCR, while the TCRdb copy is restricted to in-frame clones and leaves out a portion. Of around 140,000 clones listed, about 82% are singletons. Sequenced sample: PBMCs. All receptors come from a female donor in good health and CMV-seropositive.

The chain joins TRBV7-3 to TRBJ2-1; D perhaps matches TRBD2 (6 bases). CDR1 and CDR2 (germline): SGHTA, FQGTGA. Trimming removed 1 base at V and 5 bases at J, with 6 bases between. CDR3 length: 13 amino acids. CDR3 amino acids: CASSLSGNNEQFF. The CDR3 DNA follows: TGTGCCAGCAGCTTAAGCGGGAACAATGAGCAGTTCTTC.

The J gene is TRBJ1-1, the V gene TRBV10-3; D might be TRBD1 (6 bases). Germline CDR1 is ENHRY and CDR2 is SYGVKD. This CDR3 has 15 residues. The ends were cut back, 4 bases at V and 0 bases at J, with 12 bases in the middle. CDR3 sequence: CAISGQELMNTEAFF. The CDR3 DNA reads TGTGCCATCAGTGGACAGGAGCTCATGAACACTGAAGCTTTCTTT.

The chain combines TRBV7-9 with TRBJ1-2; the match to TRBD1 covers 8 bases. The CDR3 runs 15 residues. Per germline, CDR1 SEHNR and CDR2 FQNEAQ (reference sequence). J was trimmed by 3 bases and V by 0 bases; bases with no gene match: 3. CDR3 bases: TGTGCCAGCAGCTTAGCTGCGACAGGGGACTATGGCTACACCTTC. Translation: CASSLAATGDYGYTF.

V and J are TRBV6-1 and TRBJ2-5; no clear D. Gene TRBJ2-7 matches the end of the DNA better, so the J call may be wrong. The CDR3 loop spans 11 amino acids. Looked up from germline, CDR1 is MNHNS and CDR2 is SASEGT. In DNA, the CDR3 is TGTGCCAGCAGATCCTCCTACGAGCAGTACTTC. This sequence encodes CASRSSYEQYF.

The chain links TRBV4-1 to TRBJ2-4, with D possibly matching TRBD2 (5 bases). V was clipped by 0 bases and J by 9 bases, with 12 bases between them. CDR3 size: 14 residues. Germline loops: CDR1 MGHRA, CDR2 YSYEKL. The CDR3 region has the DNA TGCGCCAGCAGCCAAGACTCGGGGTCTAGCATTCAGTACTTC. Its translation is CASSQDSGSSIQYF.

The chain combines TRBV28 with TRBJ2-3, with 7 nucleotides matching TRBD2. V dropped 2 bases and J dropped 0; count of bases not matched to a gene: 2. CDR3 size: 15 residues. Germline CDR1 MDHEN, CDR2 SYDVKM. CDR3 loop: CASSLGGVSTDTQYF. CDR3 DNA: TGTGCCAGCAGTTTAGGGGGGGTAAGCACAGATACGCAGTATTTT.

V is TRBV4-2 and J is TRBJ2-1, with TRBD2 matching over 11 bases. The germline CDR1 and CDR2 sequences are LGHNA and YNFKEQ. There are 17 residues in the CDR3. V gave up 4 bases and J gave up 3 bases; unmatched junction bases: 8. Written as DNA, the CDR3 is TGTGCCAGCAGCCTCCCCCCACTAGCGGGGGACTACAATGAGCAGTTCTTC. Amino acid sequence: CASSLPPLAGDYNEQFF.

In its sample, this clone was seen once. The chain carries TRBV7-3 and TRBJ2-5, with D possibly TRBD2 on 6 matching bases. Trimming cost V 0 bases and J 4 bases, with 12 bases left between them. CDR1 SGHTA and CDR2 FQGTGA come from the germline V gene. The CDR3 runs to 15 residues. In DNA, the CDR3 is TGTGCCAGCAGCTTAACCGGGAGCGGAGGAGAGACCCAGTACTTC. Its translation is CASSLTGSGGETQYF.

This chain uses TRBV19 with TRBJ1-2, with D tentatively TRBD1 (5 bases). Per germline, CDR1 LNHDA and CDR2 SQIVND (reference sequence). This CDR3 has 15 amino acids. Between the trimmed V and J ends, which lost 8 bases and 0 bases, there was a span of 16 bases. CDR3 residues: CASESQALANYGYTF. CDR3 nucleotide sequence: TGTGCCAGTGAGTCACAGGCGCTCGCTAACTATGGCTACACCTTC.

This clone was detected only a few times. V usage is TRBV5-5 and J usage is TRBJ2-3, with a weak D call TRBD2 (5 bases). V gave up 1 base and J gave up 4 bases, with 19 bases separating them. Germline V lookup: CDR1 SGHKS, CDR2 YYEKEE (reference sequence). This CDR3 region has 17 residues. The CDR3 coding sequence is TGTGCCAGCAGCTTGACCGGGAACCTAGCACGCGCAGATACGCAGTATTTT. This sequence encodes CASSLTGNLARADTQYF. The whole variable domain, filled in from reference TRBV5-5 and TRBJ2-3, reads DAGVTQSPTHLIKTRGQQVTLRCSPISGHKSVSWYQQVLGQGPQFIFQYYEKEERGRGNFPDRFSARQFPNYSSELNVNALLLGDSALYLCASSLTGNLARADTQYFGPGTRLTVL.

The chain couples TRBV7-2 to TRBJ2-3, with D possibly TRBD2 on 6 matching bases. Germline CDR1 is SGHTA and CDR2 is FQGNSA. The CDR3 totals 14 residues. In nucleotides, the CDR3 is TGTGCTAACGGACTAAAAACTTTCACAGATACGCAGTATTTT. Translating gives CANGLKTFTDTQYF.

There are a few counts of this clone. The chain has TRBV2 and TRBJ2-7; TRBD1 matches at 8 bases. There are 18 residues in the CDR3. CDR1 is SNHLY and CDR2 is FYNNEI in the germline V gene. V gave up 6 bases and J gave up 0 bases; unmatched junction bases: 16. The CDR3 sequence: CASSRSAQDRALSYEQYF. The CDR3 nucleotides are TGTGCCAGCAGCCGAAGCGCCCAGGACAGGGCACTCTCCTACGAGCAGTACTTC.

The rearrangement joins TRBV30 to TRBJ2-7, with TRBD1 matching 7 bases. Germline CDR1 GTSNPN, CDR2 SVGIG (reference sequence). The CDR3 extends over 15 amino acids. V lost 0 bases, J lost 4 bases, and 9 bases stayed unmatched. The CDR3 is CAWSVPLTGMYEQYF. CDR3 in DNA: TGTGCCTGGAGTGTACCCCTGACAGGGATGTACGAGCAGTACTTC.

In the case of this clone: Relative to the germline gene, one junction end is altered; a read error may explain this. The CDR3 DNA sequence: TGTTCCAGCACCGGCTCCGCTCCCAGGGTTGAAAAACTGTTTTTT. Its protein is CSSTGSAPRVEKLFF. The chain links TRBV7-9 to TRBJ1-4; D may be TRBD1 (5 bases). Germline CDR1 and CDR2: SEHNR and FQNEAQ (reference sequence). The CDR3 runs 15 residues.

This clone has only a few counts. J is TRBJ2-1 and V is TRBV19, with TRBD2 matching over 11 bases. Looked up from germline, CDR1 is LNHDA and CDR2 is SQIVND (reference sequence). Unmatched junction bases numbered 5, after V lost 5 bases and J lost 2 bases. This CDR3 region has 16 residues. CDR3 sequence: CASSDISGRAYNEQFF. The CDR3 DNA reads as TGTGCCAGTAGTGATATTAGCGGGAGGGCCTACAATGAGCAGTTCTTC.

The genes are TRBV10-2 and TRBJ1-2; 7 nucleotides match TRBD1. The CDR3 contains 13 residues. The V gene end was trimmed by 5 bases and the J gene end by 4 bases; junction bases not matched to a gene: 4. Germline CDR1 is WSHSY and CDR2 is SAAADI. The CDR3 is CASSSRDSYGYTF. Here the CDR3 DNA reads TGCGCCAGCAGTAGCCGGGACAGCTATGGCTACACCTTC.

The chain is built from TRBV28 and TRBJ1-2; no definite D call. Germline V gives CDR1 MDHEN, CDR2 SYDVKM. Trimming pared 7 bases from V and 4 bases from J, leaving 10 bases between. This CDR3 is 12 amino acids long. The CDR3, as DNA: TGTGCCAGCACGGCGGGGATCTATGGCTACACCTTC. Its protein is CASTAGIYGYTF.

The V and J genes are TRBV30 and TRBJ1-1, with 7 bases identical to TRBD1. From germline, CDR1 is GTSNPN and CDR2 SVGIG (reference sequence). J lost 1 base, V lost 2 bases, and 1 base had no gene match. The CDR3 spans 13 residues. In nucleotides, the CDR3 is TGTGCCTGGAGTAAGGGGGCGAACACTGAAGCTTTCTTT. Protein: CAWSKGANTEAFF.

V gene TRBV9 combines with J gene TRBJ1-1; 9 bases align to TRBD1. Germline assignment: CDR1 SGDLS and CDR2 YYNGEE. Trimming removed 5 bases from V and 1 base from J; junction bases left unmatched: 6. The CDR3 is 15 amino acids. CDR3 loop: CASSPGQGWNTEAFF. CDR3 nucleotides: TGTGCCAGCAGTCCTGGACAGGGGTGGAACACTGAAGCTTTCTTT.

J is TRBJ2-3 and V is TRBV7-3, with 7 bases lining up with TRBD1. The germline V gene encodes CDR1 SGHTA and CDR2 FQGTGA. The CDR3 contains 16 residues. After removal of 1 base from V and 0 bases from J, the junction contained 4 bases not matched to a gene. CDR3: CASSLNARGSTDTQYF. CDR3 nucleotides: TGTGCCAGCAGCTTAAACGCCAGGGGGAGCACAGATACGCAGTATTTT.

CDR3 nucleotides: TGTGCCAGTAGTACGGGGACAGGGCATAATTCACCCCTCCACTTT. Translated, it gives CASSTGTGHNSPLHF. The V call is TRBV19, the J call TRBJ1-6, with 9 bases lining up with TRBD1. This CDR3 region has 15 residues. V shed 4 bases, J shed 5 bases, and the junction held 3 bases outside the gene matches. CDR1 is LNHDA and CDR2 is SQIVND in the germline V gene (reference sequence).

The rearrangement joins TRBV7-9 to TRBJ2-7; 15 bases map to TRBD2. The CDR3 runs 16 residues. With 5 bases clipped from V and 7 bases from J, the junction kept 9 bases outside the gene matches. CDR1 and CDR2 from the germline V gene are SEHNR and FQNEAQ (reference sequence). Here the CDR3 reads CASSQNGLAGGLEQYF. CDR3 bases: TGTGCCAGCAGCCAGAACGGACTAGCGGGAGGGCTAGAGCAGTACTTC.

The V call is TRBV9, the J call TRBJ2-3; weak D call: TRBD2 (7 bases). The CDR3 runs to 15 residues. V lost 4 bases and J 2 bases, leaving 14 bases between the germline ends. Germline V gene sequence: CDR1 SGDLS, CDR2 YYNGEE. CDR3 DNA: TGTGCCAGCAGCCAAGGGGGGGGTTTCACAGATACGCAGTATTTT. Its protein product is CASSQGGGFTDTQYF.

The V call is TRBV19, the J call TRBJ2-1; TRBD1 agrees at 9 bases. The length of the CDR3 is 15 residues. Germline CDR1 LNHDA, CDR2 SQIVND (reference sequence). Germline trimming cut 5 bases from V and 5 bases from J; bases unmatched to any gene: 7. Here the CDR3 reads CASSLGTGPDNEQFF. DNA of the CDR3: TGTGCCAGTAGTCTAGGGACAGGGCCCGACAATGAGCAGTTCTTC.

This sequence joins TRBV5-6 and TRBJ2-1, with D possibly matching TRBD1 (5 bases). The CDR3 covers 16 residues. Trimming cost V 1 base and J 0 bases, with 11 bases left between them. Germline CDR1 SGHDT, CDR2 YYEEEE. The CDR3 DNA is TGTGCCAGCAGCTTGTGGGGCTTAAGCTCCTACAATGAGCAGTTCTTC. It codes for CASSLWGLSSYNEQFF.